This T cell receptor (beta chain) was captured in a study of long-term antiretroviral therapy in people with HIV. Sequencing used immunoSEQ v3.0 at survey level. Profiling relied on immunoSEQ multiplex PCR, and the TCRdb table lists in-frame clones only, not all of them. Of approximately 26,000 clones listed, roughly 80% were seen once; the top ten hold 13% to 15%. The V gene lost 3 bases and the J gene lost 5 bases, with 22 bases spanning the gap. CDR1 and CDR2 (germline): MNHNS, SASEGT. This CDR3 has 17 amino acids. A note on this clone: Its antigen remains unidentified.

Study observations and caveats: Among HIV repertoires, CDR3 length ranges were narrower than those of controls. Pre-ART expanded TRB clones stayed dominant throughout, though often decreasing after ART. Transplant-donor-level diversity was not reached after ART, though diversity increased.

The chain recombines TRBV6-1 with TRBJ1-1, with D perhaps TRBD1 (5 bases). Sequencing was performed on unsorted PBMCs, taken 2.9 years after starting antiretroviral therapy. The TCR originated in a middle-aged man with HIV. The CDR3 reads CASSDAVGVGTGTEAFF. DNA of the CDR3: TGTGCCAGCAGTGATGCCGTGGGTGTTGGGACGGGGACTGAAGCTTTCTTT.